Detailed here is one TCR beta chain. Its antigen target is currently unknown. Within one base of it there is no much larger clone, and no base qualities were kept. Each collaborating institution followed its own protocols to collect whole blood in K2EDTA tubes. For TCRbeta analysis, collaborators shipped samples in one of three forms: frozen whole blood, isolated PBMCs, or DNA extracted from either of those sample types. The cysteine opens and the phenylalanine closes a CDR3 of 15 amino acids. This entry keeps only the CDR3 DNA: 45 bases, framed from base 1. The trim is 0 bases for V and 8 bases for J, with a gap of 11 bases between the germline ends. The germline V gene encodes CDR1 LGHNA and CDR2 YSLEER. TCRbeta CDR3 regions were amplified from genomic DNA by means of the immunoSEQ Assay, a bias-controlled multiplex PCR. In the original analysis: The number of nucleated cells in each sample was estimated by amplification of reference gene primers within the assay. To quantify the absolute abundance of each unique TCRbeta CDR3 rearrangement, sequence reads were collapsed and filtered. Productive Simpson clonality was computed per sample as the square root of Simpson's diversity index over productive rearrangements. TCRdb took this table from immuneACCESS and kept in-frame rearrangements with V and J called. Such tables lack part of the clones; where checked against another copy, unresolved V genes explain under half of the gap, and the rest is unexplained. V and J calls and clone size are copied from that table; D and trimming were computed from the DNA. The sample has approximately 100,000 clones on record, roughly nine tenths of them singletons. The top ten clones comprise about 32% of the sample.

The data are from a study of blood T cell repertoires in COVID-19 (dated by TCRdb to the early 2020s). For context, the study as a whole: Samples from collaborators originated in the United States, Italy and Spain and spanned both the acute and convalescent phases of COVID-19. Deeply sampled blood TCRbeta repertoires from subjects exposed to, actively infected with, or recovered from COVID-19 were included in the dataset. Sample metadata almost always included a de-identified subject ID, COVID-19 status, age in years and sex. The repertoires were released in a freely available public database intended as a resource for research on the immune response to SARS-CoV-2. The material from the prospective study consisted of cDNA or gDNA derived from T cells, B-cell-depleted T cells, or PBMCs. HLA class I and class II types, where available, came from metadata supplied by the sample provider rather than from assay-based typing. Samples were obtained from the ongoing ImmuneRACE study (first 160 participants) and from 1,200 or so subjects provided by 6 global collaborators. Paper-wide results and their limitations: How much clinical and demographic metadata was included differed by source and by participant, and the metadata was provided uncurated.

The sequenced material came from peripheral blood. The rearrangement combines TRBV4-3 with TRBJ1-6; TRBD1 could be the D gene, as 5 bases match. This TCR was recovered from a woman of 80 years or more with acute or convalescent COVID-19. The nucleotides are TGCGCCAGCAGCCAAGAGGGGGGGGTCCATTCACCCCTCCACTTT. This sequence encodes CASSQEGGVHSPLHF.